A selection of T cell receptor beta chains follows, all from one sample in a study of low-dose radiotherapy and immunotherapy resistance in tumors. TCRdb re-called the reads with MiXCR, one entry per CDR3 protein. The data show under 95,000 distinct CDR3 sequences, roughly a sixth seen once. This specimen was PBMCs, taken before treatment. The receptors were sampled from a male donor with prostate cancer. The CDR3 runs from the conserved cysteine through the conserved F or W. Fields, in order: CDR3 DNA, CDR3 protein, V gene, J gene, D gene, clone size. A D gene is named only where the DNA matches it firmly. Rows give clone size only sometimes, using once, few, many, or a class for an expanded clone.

cdr3_nt: TGTGCCAGCAGCCAGGGTGAGGGAACTGAAGCTTTCTTT; cdr3_aa: CASSQGEGTEAFF; v_call: TRBV2; j_call: TRBJ1-1; d_call: .; clone_size: many
cdr3_nt: TGCGCCAGCAGCCAAGTGGTCCAGGTAGTGTTTTTCTTCAATGAGCAGTTCTTC; cdr3_aa: CASSQVVQVVFFFNEQFF; v_call: TRBV4-1; j_call: TRBJ2-1; d_call: .; clone_size: many
cdr3_nt: TGTGCCAGCAGTTGGGGGGGTGGCTACGAGCAGTACTTC; cdr3_aa: CASSWGGGYEQYF; v_call: TRBV7-2; j_call: TRBJ2-7; d_call: TRBD2; clone_size: many
cdr3_nt: TGTGCCTGGGGGCAGGGTGGGGGCCCCTACAATGAGCAGTTCTTC; cdr3_aa: CAWGQGGGPYNEQFF; v_call: TRBV30; j_call: TRBJ2-1; d_call: .; clone_size: few
cdr3_nt: TGTGCCAGCAGTGAAATAGGGGCCACCTACGAGCAGTACTTC; cdr3_aa: CASSEIGATYEQYF; v_call: TRBV6-2/TRBV6-3; j_call: TRBJ2-7; d_call: .; clone_size: many
cdr3_nt: TGTGCCAGCGCGGAGTACAATGAGCAGTTCTTC; cdr3_aa: CASAEYNEQFF; v_call: TRBV7-9; j_call: TRBJ2-1; d_call: .; clone_size: many
cdr3_nt: TGTGCCAGCAGCTTGAGGGGGCTAGCGGGGGCCACAGATACGCAGTATTTT; cdr3_aa: CASSLRGLAGATDTQYF; v_call: TRBV11-2; j_call: TRBJ2-3; d_call: TRBD2; clone_size: .
cdr3_nt: TGTGCCAGCAGCCCACGGGGACAGGGAAGCACTGAAGCTTTCTTT; cdr3_aa: CASSPRGQGSTEAFF; v_call: TRBV3-1; j_call: TRBJ1-1; d_call: TRBD1; clone_size: many
cdr3_nt: TGTGCCAGCAGCCCCTCGACTTACACCCAAGCTTTCTTT; cdr3_aa: CASSPSTYTQAFF; v_call: TRBV3-1; j_call: TRBJ1-1; d_call: .; clone_size: .
cdr3_nt: TGTGCCAGCACCAAGAACAGGGCCGGGGAGACCCAGTACTTC; cdr3_aa: CASTKNRAGETQYF; v_call: TRBV9; j_call: TRBJ2-5; d_call: .; clone_size: many
cdr3_nt: TGTGCCAGCAGCGGTTATACACAGGGTACGCAGTATTTT; cdr3_aa: CASSGYTQGTQYF; v_call: TRBV9; j_call: TRBJ2-3; d_call: .; clone_size: many
cdr3_nt: TGCAGTGCTCCAGCGGGGGGGCCGGTCACCGGGGAGCTGTTTTTT; cdr3_aa: CSAPAGGPVTGELFF; v_call: TRBV20-1; j_call: TRBJ2-2; d_call: TRBD2; clone_size: .
cdr3_nt: TGTGCCAGTAGTATAGATCGGGCGGCAGATACGCAGTATTTT; cdr3_aa: CASSIDRAADTQYF; v_call: TRBV19; j_call: TRBJ2-3; d_call: .; clone_size: many
cdr3_nt: TGTGCCAGCAGCCAAGCGAGTTGGGGGGTCGGGGAGACCCAGTACTTC; cdr3_aa: CASSQASWGVGETQYF; v_call: TRBV3-1; j_call: TRBJ2-5; d_call: .; clone_size: many
cdr3_nt: TGTGCCAGCAGCCTGGTCTCGGATCAGCCCCAGCATTTT; cdr3_aa: CASSLVSDQPQHF; v_call: TRBV7-2; j_call: TRBJ1-5; d_call: .; clone_size: many
cdr3_nt: TGCGCCAGCAGCCCCGGACTAGCGGTTTCCACCGGGGAGCTGTTTTTT; cdr3_aa: CASSPGLAVSTGELFF; v_call: TRBV5-1; j_call: TRBJ2-2; d_call: TRBD2; clone_size: many
cdr3_nt: TGTGCCAGCAGTTTAAATGGGGGGGCGCGCGGCTACACCTTC; cdr3_aa: CASSLNGGARGYTF; v_call: TRBV27; j_call: TRBJ1-2; d_call: .; clone_size: few
cdr3_nt: TGTGCCAGCAGTTTGGCGCTCATGCCCGACGAGCAGTACTTC; cdr3_aa: CASSLALMPDEQYF; v_call: TRBV6-6; j_call: TRBJ2-7; d_call: .; clone_size: many
cdr3_nt: TGCGCCAGCAGTGGGACTAGCAATGAGCAGTTCTTC; cdr3_aa: CASSGTSNEQFF; v_call: TRBV10-2; j_call: TRBJ2-1; d_call: TRBD2; clone_size: many
cdr3_nt: TGTGCCAGCAGTGTGGTGTCAGAAGATGGCTACACCTTC; cdr3_aa: CASSVVSEDGYTF; v_call: TRBV2; j_call: TRBJ1-2; d_call: .; clone_size: many
cdr3_nt: TGTGCCAGCAGCCAAGATCGACGGTCTTGGGGCCGAAGGGGGCTTAACTATGGCTACACCTTC; cdr3_aa: CASSQDRRSWGRRGLNYGYTF; v_call: TRBV3-1; j_call: TRBJ1-2; d_call: TRBD1; clone_size: many
cdr3_nt: TGTGCCAGCAGCCAAGTCGGAGCCGTTCGCGAAAAACTGTTTTTT; cdr3_aa: CASSQVGAVREKLFF; v_call: TRBV3-1; j_call: TRBJ1-4; d_call: .; clone_size: .
cdr3_nt: TGTGCCAGCTCACGGACAGGGAACACTGAAGCTTTCTTT; cdr3_aa: CASSRTGNTEAFF; v_call: TRBV6-2/TRBV6-3; j_call: TRBJ1-1; d_call: TRBD1; clone_size: many
cdr3_nt: TGTGCCAGCAGGGGGGATATTACTGAAGCTTTCTTT; cdr3_aa: CASRGDITEAFF; v_call: TRBV6-5; j_call: TRBJ1-1; d_call: .; clone_size: many
cdr3_nt: TGTGCCAGCAGCCAAGATTGGGGACAGGGATACGAGCAGTACTTC; cdr3_aa: CASSQDWGQGYEQYF; v_call: TRBV3-1; j_call: TRBJ2-7; d_call: TRBD1; clone_size: many
cdr3_nt: TGTGCCAGCAGGGCAGATAGACTAGCAGGGGGTGAGCAGTTCTTC; cdr3_aa: CASRADRLAGGEQFF; v_call: TRBV6-1; j_call: TRBJ2-1; d_call: .; clone_size: .
cdr3_nt: TGCGCCAGCAAGGGACAATTTAACATTCAGTACTTC; cdr3_aa: CASKGQFNIQYF; v_call: TRBV23-1; j_call: TRBJ2-4; d_call: .; clone_size: many
cdr3_nt: TGTGCCAGCAGCCAAACCACCGGGACCGCAACTAATGAAAAACTGTTTTTT; cdr3_aa: CASSQTTGTATNEKLFF; v_call: TRBV3-1; j_call: TRBJ1-4; d_call: .; clone_size: many
cdr3_nt: TGTGCCAGTAGTATCTCACTCGGCTCCTACAATGAGCAGTTCTTC; cdr3_aa: CASSISLGSYNEQFF; v_call: TRBV19; j_call: TRBJ2-1; d_call: .; clone_size: .
cdr3_nt: TGTGCCAGCAGACCCCCCGGGGGCACAGATACGCAGTATTTT; cdr3_aa: CASRPPGGTDTQYF; v_call: TRBV3-1; j_call: TRBJ2-3; d_call: .; clone_size: many
cdr3_nt: TGCAGCGTTCATGGCAGGTCCCCCTACGAGCAGTACTTC; cdr3_aa: CSVHGRSPYEQYF; v_call: TRBV29-1; j_call: TRBJ2-7; d_call: .; clone_size: many
cdr3_nt: TGTGCCAGCAGCGTAGACAGGGGTGATGGCTACACCTTC; cdr3_aa: CASSVDRGDGYTF; v_call: TRBV9; j_call: TRBJ1-2; d_call: TRBD1; clone_size: many
cdr3_nt: TGTGCCAGCAGCTTAGGCCTCGCCTACGAGCAGTACTTC; cdr3_aa: CASSLGLAYEQYF; v_call: TRBV11-2; j_call: TRBJ2-7; d_call: .; clone_size: many